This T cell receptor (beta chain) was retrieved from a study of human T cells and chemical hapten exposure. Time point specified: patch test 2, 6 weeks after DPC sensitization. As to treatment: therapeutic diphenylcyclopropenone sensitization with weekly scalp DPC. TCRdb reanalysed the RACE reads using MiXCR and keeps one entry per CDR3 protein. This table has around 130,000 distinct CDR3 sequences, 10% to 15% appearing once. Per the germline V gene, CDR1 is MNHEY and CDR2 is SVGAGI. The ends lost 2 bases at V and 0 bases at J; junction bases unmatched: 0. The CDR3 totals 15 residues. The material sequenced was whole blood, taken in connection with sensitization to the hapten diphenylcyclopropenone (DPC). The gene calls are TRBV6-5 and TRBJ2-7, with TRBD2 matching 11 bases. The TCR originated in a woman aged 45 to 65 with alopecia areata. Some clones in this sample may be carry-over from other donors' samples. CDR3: CASSYTSGSSYEQYF. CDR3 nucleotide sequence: TGTGCCAGCAGTTACACTAGCGGGAGCTCCTACGAGCAGTACTTC.